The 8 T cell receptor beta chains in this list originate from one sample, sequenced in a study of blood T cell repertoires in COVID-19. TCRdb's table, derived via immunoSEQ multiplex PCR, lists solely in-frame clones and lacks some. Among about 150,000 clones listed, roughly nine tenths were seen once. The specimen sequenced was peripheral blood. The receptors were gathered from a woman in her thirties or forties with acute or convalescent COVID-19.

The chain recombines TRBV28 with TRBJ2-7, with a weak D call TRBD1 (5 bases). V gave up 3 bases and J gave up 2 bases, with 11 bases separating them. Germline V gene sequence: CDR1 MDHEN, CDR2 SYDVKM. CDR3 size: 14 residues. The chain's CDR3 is CASSLTVKPYEQYF. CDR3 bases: TGTGCCAGCAGTTTGACAGTAAAACCCTACGAGCAGTACTTC.

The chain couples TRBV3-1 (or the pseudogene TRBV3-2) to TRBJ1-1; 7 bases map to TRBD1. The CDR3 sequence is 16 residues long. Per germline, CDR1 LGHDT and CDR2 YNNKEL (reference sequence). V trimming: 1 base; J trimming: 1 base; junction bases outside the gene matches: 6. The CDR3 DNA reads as TGTGCCAGCAGCCAAGCCCGACAGGGTTGGAACACTGAAGCTTTCTTT. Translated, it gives CASSQARQGWNTEAFF.

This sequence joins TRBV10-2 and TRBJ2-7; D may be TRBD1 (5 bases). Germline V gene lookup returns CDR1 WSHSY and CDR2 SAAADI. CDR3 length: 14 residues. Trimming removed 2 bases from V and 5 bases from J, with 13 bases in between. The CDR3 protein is CASSERAGQDEQYF. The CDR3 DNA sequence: TGCGCCAGCAGTGAGCGGGCAGGGCAAGACGAGCAGTACTTC.

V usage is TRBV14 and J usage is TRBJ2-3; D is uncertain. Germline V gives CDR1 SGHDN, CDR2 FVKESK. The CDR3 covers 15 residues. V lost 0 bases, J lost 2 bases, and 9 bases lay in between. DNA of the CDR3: TGTGCCAGCAGCCAAGAGAGGCAGCCCACAGATACGCAGTATTTT. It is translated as CASSQERQPTDTQYF.

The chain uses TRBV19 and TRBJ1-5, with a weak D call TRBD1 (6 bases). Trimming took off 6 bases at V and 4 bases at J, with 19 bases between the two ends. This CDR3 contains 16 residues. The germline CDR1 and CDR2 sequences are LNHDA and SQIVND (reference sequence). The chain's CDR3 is CASSPLRTGRNQPQHF. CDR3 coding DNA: TGTGCCAGTAGCCCCCTGCGAACAGGGAGAAATCAGCCCCAGCATTTT.

CDR3 in DNA: TGTGCCACCAGCAGAGACGGTTCATCGAATCAGCCCCAGCATTTT. Translated, it gives CATSRDGSSNQPQHF. The rearrangement links TRBV15 to TRBJ1-5; no clear D gene. Germline V gives CDR1 LNHNV, CDR2 YYDKDF (reference sequence). The CDR3 covers 15 residues. V was clipped by 0 bases and J by 4 bases, with 10 bases between them.

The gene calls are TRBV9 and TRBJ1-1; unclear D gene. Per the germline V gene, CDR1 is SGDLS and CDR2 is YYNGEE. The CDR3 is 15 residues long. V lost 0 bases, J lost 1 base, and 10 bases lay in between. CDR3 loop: CASSVGGVGNTEAFF. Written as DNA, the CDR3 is TGTGCCAGCAGCGTAGGAGGAGTTGGGAACACTGAAGCTTTCTTT.

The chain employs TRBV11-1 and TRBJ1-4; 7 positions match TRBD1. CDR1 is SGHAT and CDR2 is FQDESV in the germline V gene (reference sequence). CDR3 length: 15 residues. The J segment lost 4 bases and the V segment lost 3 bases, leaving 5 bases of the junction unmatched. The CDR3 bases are TGTGCCAGCAGCTTCGGGACAGCCTTTAATGAAAAACTGTTTTTT. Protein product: CASSFGTAFNEKLFF.